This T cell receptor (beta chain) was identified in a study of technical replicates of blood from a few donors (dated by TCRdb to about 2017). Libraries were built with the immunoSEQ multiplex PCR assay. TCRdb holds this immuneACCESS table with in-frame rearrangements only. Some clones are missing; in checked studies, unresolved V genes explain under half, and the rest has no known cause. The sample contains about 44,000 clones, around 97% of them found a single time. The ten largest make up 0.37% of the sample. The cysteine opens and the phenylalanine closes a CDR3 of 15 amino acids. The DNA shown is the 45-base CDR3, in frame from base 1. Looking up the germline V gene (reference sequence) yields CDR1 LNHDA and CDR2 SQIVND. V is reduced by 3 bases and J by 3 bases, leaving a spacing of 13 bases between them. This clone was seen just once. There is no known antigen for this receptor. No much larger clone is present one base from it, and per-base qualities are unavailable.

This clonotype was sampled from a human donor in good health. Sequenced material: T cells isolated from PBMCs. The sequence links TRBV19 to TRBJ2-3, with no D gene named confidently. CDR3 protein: CASSIYIRPTDTQYF. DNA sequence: TGTGCCAGTAGTATTTACATTCGCCCTACAGATACGCAGTATTTT.